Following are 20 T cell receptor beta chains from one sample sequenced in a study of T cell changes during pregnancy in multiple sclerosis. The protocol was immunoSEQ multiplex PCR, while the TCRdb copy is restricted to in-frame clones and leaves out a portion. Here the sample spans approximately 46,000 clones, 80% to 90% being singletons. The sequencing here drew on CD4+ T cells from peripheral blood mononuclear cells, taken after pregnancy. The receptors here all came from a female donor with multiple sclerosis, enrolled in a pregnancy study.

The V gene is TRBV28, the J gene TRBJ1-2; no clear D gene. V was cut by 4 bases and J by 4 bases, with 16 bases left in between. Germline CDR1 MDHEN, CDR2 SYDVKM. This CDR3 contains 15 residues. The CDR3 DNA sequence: TGTGCCAGCAGTTCAGATCCAGGCGACCGCTATGGCTACACCTTC. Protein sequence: CASSSDPGDRYGYTF.

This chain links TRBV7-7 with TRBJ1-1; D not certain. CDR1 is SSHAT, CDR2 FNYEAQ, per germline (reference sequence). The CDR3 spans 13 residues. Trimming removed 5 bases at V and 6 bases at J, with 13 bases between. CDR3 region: CASSPNFGAEAFF. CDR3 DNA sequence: TGTGCCAGCAGCCCCAATTTTGGAGCTGAAGCTTTCTTT.

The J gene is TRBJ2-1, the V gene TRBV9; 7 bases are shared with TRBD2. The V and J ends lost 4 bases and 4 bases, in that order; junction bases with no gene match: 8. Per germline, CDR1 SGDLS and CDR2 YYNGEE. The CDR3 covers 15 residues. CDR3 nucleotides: TGTGCCAGCAGCCCACAGGCAGCGGGATACAATGAGCAGTTCTTC. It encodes CASSPQAAGYNEQFF.

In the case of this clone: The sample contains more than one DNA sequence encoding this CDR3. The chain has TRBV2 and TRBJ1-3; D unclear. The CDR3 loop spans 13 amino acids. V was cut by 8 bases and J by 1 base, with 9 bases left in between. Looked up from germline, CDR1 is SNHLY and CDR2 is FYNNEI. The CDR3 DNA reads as TGTGCCAGCGGTGGCAGATCTGGAAACACCATATATTTT. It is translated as CASGGRSGNTIYF.

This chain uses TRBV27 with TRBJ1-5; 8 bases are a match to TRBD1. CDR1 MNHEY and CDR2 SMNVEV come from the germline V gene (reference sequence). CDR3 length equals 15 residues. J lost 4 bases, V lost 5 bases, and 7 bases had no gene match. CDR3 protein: CASSTRRDRNQPQHF. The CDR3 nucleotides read TGTGCCAGCAGTACGCGGAGGGACAGGAATCAGCCCCAGCATTTT.

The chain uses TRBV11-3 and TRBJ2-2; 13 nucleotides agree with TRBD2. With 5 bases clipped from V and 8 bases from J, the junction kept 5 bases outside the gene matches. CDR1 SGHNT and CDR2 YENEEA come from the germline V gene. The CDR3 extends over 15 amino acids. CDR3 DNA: TGTGCCAGCAGCGTGGGACTAGCGGGAATGGGGGAGCTGTTTTTT. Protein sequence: CASSVGLAGMGELFF.

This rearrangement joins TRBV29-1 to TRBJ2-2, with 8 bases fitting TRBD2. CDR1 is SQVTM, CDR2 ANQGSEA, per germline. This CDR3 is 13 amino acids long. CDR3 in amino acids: CSAGTRNTGELFF. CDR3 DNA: TGCAGTGCCGGGACTAGAAACACCGGGGAGCTGTTTTTT.

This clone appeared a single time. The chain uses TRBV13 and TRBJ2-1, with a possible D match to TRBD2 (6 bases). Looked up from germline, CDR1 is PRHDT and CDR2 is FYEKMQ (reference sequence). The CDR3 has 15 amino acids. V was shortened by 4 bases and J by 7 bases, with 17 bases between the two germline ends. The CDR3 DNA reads TGTGCCAGCAGCTCCGCCGCGGGAAGTATGAATGAGCAGTTCTTC. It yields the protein CASSSAAGSMNEQFF.

The CDR3 loop is CASSTGTGITTGELFF. CDR3 DNA: TGTGCCAGCAGTACAGGGACAGGAATAACCACCGGGGAGCTGTTTTTT. The chain employs TRBV6-4 and TRBJ2-2, with TRBD1 matching 8 bases. The junction had 9 bases not matched to a gene; V was cut back by 5 bases and J by 4 bases. The germline V gene has CDR1 MRHNA and CDR2 SNTAGT. The CDR3 has 16 amino acids.

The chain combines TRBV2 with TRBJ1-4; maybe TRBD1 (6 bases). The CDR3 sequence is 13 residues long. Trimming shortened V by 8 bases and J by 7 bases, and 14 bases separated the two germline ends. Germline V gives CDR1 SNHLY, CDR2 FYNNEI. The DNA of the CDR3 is TGTGCCAGCCTGAGACGGACAGTTGAAAAACTGTTTTTT. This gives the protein CASLRRTVEKLFF.

The CDR3 is CASSPPAGGYEQYF. Written as DNA, the CDR3 is TGTGCCAGCTCACCCCCGGCGGGAGGCTACGAGCAGTACTTC. The chain recombines TRBV18 with TRBJ2-7; 8 positions agree with TRBD2. The V segment lost 3 bases and the J segment 3 bases; nucleotides outside the gene matches: 4. The CDR3 loop spans 14 amino acids. CDR1 is KGHSH, CDR2 LQKENI, per germline.

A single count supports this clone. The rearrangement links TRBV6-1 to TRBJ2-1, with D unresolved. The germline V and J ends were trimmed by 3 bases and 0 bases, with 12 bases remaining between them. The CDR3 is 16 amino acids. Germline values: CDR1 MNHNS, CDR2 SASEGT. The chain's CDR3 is CASSDLEPSSYNEQFF. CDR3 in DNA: TGTGCCAGCAGTGATTTGGAGCCGAGCTCCTACAATGAGCAGTTCTTC.

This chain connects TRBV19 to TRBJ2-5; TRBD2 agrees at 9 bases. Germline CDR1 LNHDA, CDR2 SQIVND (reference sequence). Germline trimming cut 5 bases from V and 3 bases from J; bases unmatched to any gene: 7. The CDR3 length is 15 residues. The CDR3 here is CASSDILAGKETQYF. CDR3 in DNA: TGTGCCAGTAGTGACATCCTAGCGGGGAAAGAGACCCAGTACTTC.

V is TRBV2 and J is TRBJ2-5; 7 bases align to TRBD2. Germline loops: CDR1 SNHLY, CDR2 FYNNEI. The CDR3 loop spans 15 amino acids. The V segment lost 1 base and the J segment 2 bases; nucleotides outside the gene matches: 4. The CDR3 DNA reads TGTGCCAGCAGTGAAGGTTCTAGCGGACAAGAGACCCAGTACTTC. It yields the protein CASSEGSSGQETQYF.

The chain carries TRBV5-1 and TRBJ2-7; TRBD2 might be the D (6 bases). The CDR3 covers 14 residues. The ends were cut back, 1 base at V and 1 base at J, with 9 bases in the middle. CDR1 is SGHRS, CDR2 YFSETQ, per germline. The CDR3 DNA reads TGCGCCAGCAGCTTGAGGCTAGCGTCCTACGAGCAGTACTTC. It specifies CASSLRLASYEQYF.

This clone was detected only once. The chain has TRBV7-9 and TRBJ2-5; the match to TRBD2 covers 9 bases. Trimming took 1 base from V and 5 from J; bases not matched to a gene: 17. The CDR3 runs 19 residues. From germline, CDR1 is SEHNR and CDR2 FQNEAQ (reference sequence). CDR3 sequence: CASSLVAGESSSRLETQYF. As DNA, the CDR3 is TGTGCCAGCAGCTTAGTAGCGGGAGAGTCTTCCAGTAGGTTGGAGACCCAGTACTTC.

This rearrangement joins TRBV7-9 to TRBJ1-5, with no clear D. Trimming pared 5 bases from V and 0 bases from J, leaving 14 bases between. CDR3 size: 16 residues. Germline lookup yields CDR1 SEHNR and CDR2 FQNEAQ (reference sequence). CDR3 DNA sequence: TGTGCCAGCAGCATAGGAACGGTTAATAGCAATCAGCCCCAGCATTTT. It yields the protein CASSIGTVNSNQPQHF.

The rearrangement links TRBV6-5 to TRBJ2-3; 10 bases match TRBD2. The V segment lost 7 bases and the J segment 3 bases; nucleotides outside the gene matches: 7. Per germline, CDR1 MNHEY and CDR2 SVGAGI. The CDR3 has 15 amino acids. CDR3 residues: CASTLPSGRTDTQYF. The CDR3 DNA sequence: TGTGCCAGCACCCTCCCTAGCGGGAGAACAGATACGCAGTATTTT.

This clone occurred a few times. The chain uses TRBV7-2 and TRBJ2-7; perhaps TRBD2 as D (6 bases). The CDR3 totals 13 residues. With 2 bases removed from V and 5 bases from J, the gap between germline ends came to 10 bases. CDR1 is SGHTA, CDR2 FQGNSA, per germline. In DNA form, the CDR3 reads TGTGCCAGCAGCTTACGGGGAGGAGACGAGCAGTACTTC. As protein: CASSLRGGDEQYF.

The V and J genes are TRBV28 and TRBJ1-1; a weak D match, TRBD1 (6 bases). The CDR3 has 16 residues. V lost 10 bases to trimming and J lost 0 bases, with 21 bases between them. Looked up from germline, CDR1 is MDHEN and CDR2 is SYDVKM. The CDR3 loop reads CATERGGGGMNTEAFF. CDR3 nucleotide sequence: TGTGCCACGGAGCGGGGAGGGGGGGGTATGAACACTGAAGCTTTCTTT.